This T cell receptor beta chain comes out of a study of Ad26.COV2.S vaccination and SARS-CoV-2 variants. Broader study findings: Placebo recipients and vaccine recipients were similar in non-spike TCR breadth.

This table comes from immunoSEQ multiplex PCR, and its TCRdb copy is limited to in-frame clones, with some not included. The table includes roughly 380,000 clones, roughly 84% detected once. A remark on this clone: Its antigen is unidentified.

This sample's treatment: 15 to 20 received Ad26.COV2.S at low or high dose, single or two shots; roughly 5 received placebo; per-sample allocation not given. Sampling occurred on day 63 after the first vaccine or placebo injection. CDR1 and CDR2 from the germline V gene are SNHLY and FYNNEI. Trimming cost V 2 bases and J 5 bases, with 9 bases left between them. This CDR3 is 14 amino acids long. The chain joins TRBV2 to TRBJ1-4; D ambiguous. The clonotype comes from a person aged 18-60 years who received the Ad26.COV2.S COVID-19 vaccine or a placebo. The sequencing here drew on peripheral blood, taken in a trial of Ad26.COV2.S vaccine versus placebo. In nucleotides, the CDR3 is TGTGCCAGCAGTGAAAGAGGTTGGAATGAAAAACTGTTTTTT. This gives the protein CASSERGWNEKLFF.